A selection of T cell receptor beta chains follows, all from one sample in a study of CD4 T cells in relation to SARS-CoV-2 and coronaviruses. Sequenced by immunoSEQ multiplex PCR; TCRdb stores in-frame clones only, minus some. The table lists 25,000 or so clones, roughly four fifths of them singletons, with about 14% in the top ten. These receptors lack a known antigen. Source material: CD4+ T cells from PBMCs, cultured in vitro. The origin of the receptors is a human donor in good health. CDR3s include the opening cysteine and the closing phenylalanine or tryptophan. The D gene is left open where the match is weak. Expanded clones are given a class, and other clones once, few, many or no size at all.

CDR3 protein: CASSYPEEQGLAGPETQYF
CDR3 DNA: TGTGCCAGCAGTTACCCGGAGGAACAAGGACTAGCGGGTCCAGAGACCCAGTACTTC
D gene: TRBD2
J gene: TRBJ2-5
V gene: TRBV6-2/TRBV6-3
clone size: .

CDR3 protein: CASSPQNRDGGPSRELFF
CDR3 DNA: TGTGCCAGCAGCCCCCAAAACCGGGACGGTGGGCCGAGTCGGGAGCTGTTTTTT
D gene: .
J gene: TRBJ2-2
V gene: TRBV11-2
clone size: .

CDR3 protein: CASSMRARDQPQHF
CDR3 DNA: TGTGCCAGTAGTATGCGGGCTCGAGATCAGCCCCAGCATTTT
D gene: .
J gene: TRBJ1-5
V gene: TRBV19
clone size: .

CDR3 protein: CASSKGLGGFDGNTIYF
CDR3 DNA: TGTGCCAGCAGCAAAGGTCTAGGGGGCTTCGATGGAAACACCATATATTTT
D gene: .
J gene: TRBJ1-3
V gene: TRBV21-1
clone size: .

CDR3 protein: CASKTDRMNTEAFF
CDR3 DNA: TGTGCCAGCAAAACGGACAGGATGAACACTGAAGCTTTCTTT
D gene: TRBD1
J gene: TRBJ1-1
V gene: TRBV6-4
clone size: .

CDR3 protein: CASSLGLITSNTEAFF
CDR3 DNA: TGTGCCAGCAGCTTAGGATTGATTACTTCGAACACTGAGGCTTTCTTT
D gene: .
J gene: TRBJ1-1
V gene: TRBV7-2
clone size: .

CDR3 protein: CASSWLGRNTEAFF
CDR3 DNA: TGCGCCAGCAGCTGGTTAGGACGGAACACTGAAGCTTTCTTT
D gene: .
J gene: TRBJ1-1
V gene: TRBV5-1
clone size: few

CDR3 protein: CASSVIGLAYSYNEQFF
CDR3 DNA: TGTGCCAGTAGTGTTATAGGACTAGCGTACTCCTACAATGAGCAGTTCTTC
D gene: TRBD2
J gene: TRBJ2-1
V gene: TRBV19
clone size: .

CDR3 protein: CAWSDGQWGNTIYF
CDR3 DNA: TGTGCCTGGAGTGACGGACAGTGGGGAAACACCATATATTTT
D gene: .
J gene: TRBJ1-3
V gene: TRBV30
clone size: .

CDR3 protein: CASSLGVDNSPLHF
CDR3 DNA: TGTGCCAGCAGCTTGGGGGTGGATAATTCACCCCTCCACTTT
D gene: .
J gene: TRBJ1-6
V gene: TRBV5-6
clone size: .

CDR3 protein: CASSSDRGRNYGYTF
CDR3 DNA: TGTGCCAGCAGCTCGGACAGGGGGCGCAACTATGGCTACACCTTC
D gene: TRBD1
J gene: TRBJ1-2
V gene: TRBV5-4
clone size: .

CDR3 protein: CASSDRGNTGELFF
CDR3 DNA: TGTGCCAGTAGTGACAGGGGGAACACCGGGGAGCTGTTTTTT
D gene: TRBD1
J gene: TRBJ2-2
V gene: TRBV6-1
clone size: .

CDR3 protein: CASSSGGQQETQYF
CDR3 DNA: TGTGCCAGTAGCTCAGGGGGTCAACAAGAGACCCAGTACTTC
D gene: TRBD1
J gene: TRBJ2-5
V gene: TRBV19
clone size: .

CDR3 protein: CASSPFEGGSQPQHF
CDR3 DNA: TGTGCCAGCAGCCCGTTCGAGGGCGGGAGTCAGCCCCAGCATTTT
D gene: .
J gene: TRBJ1-5
V gene: TRBV6-2/TRBV6-3
clone size: .

CDR3 protein: CASSTGQGLQPRHF
CDR3 DNA: TGTGCCAGTAGTACCGGACAGGGCTTGCAGCCCCGGCATTTT
D gene: TRBD1
J gene: TRBJ1-5
V gene: TRBV19
clone size: .

CDR3 protein: CASSPDRELYEQYF
CDR3 DNA: TGTGCCAGCAGCCCGGACAGGGAACTCTACGAGCAGTACTTC
D gene: TRBD1
J gene: TRBJ2-7
V gene: TRBV7-9
clone size: .

CDR3 protein: CASSPRQGVGCYEQYF
CDR3 DNA: TGCGCCAGCAGCCCTCGACAGGGGGTCGGGTGCTACGAGCAGTACTTC
D gene: TRBD1
J gene: TRBJ2-7
V gene: TRBV4-3
clone size: .

CDR3 protein: CASSFSTGSSYNSPLHF
CDR3 DNA: TGCGCCAGCAGCTTCTCCACAGGGAGCTCCTATAATTCACCCCTCCACTTT
D gene: .
J gene: TRBJ1-6
V gene: TRBV5-1
clone size: .

CDR3 protein: CASGLVISPVGDTQYF
CDR3 DNA: TGTGCTAGTGGTTTGGTAATCAGCCCCGTTGGAGATACGCAGTATTTT
D gene: .
J gene: TRBJ2-3
V gene: TRBV12-5
clone size: .

CDR3 protein: CASSLLVGEKLFF
CDR3 DNA: TGTGCCAGCAGCCTCTTAGTGGGTGAAAAACTGTTTTTT
D gene: .
J gene: TRBJ1-4
V gene: TRBV5-5
clone size: .

CDR3 protein: CASRETGNYGYTF
CDR3 DNA: TGTGCCAGTAGGGAGACAGGAAACTATGGCTACACCTTC
D gene: .
J gene: TRBJ1-2
V gene: TRBV19
clone size: .

CDR3 protein: CASSFVAGANNEQFF
CDR3 DNA: TGTGCCAGCAGCTTCGTAGCGGGCGCGAACAATGAGCAGTTCTTC
D gene: TRBD2
J gene: TRBJ2-1
V gene: TRBV7-2
clone size: few

CDR3 protein: CASSQTEASRYGYTF
CDR3 DNA: TGCGCCAGCAGCCAAACGGAGGCAAGTCGCTATGGCTACACCTTC
D gene: .
J gene: TRBJ1-2
V gene: TRBV4-3
clone size: .

CDR3 protein: CASSLDSYNSPLHF
CDR3 DNA: TGTGCCAGCAGCTTAGACAGTTATAATTCACCCCTCCACTTT
D gene: .
J gene: TRBJ1-6
V gene: TRBV7-9
clone size: few

CDR3 protein: CASSWDSPGELFF
CDR3 DNA: TGTGCCAGCAGCTGGGACAGCCCCGGGGAGCTGTTTTTT
D gene: TRBD1
J gene: TRBJ2-2
V gene: TRBV11-3
clone size: .

CDR3 protein: CASSLARSSYNEQFF
CDR3 DNA: TGTGCCAGCAGCTTAGCGAGGTCCTCCTACAATGAGCAGTTCTTC
D gene: .
J gene: TRBJ2-1
V gene: TRBV7-2
clone size: .

CDR3 protein: CASSLDGTGVRGYTF
CDR3 DNA: TGTGCCAGCAGCTTAGATGGAACAGGGGTTCGGGGCTACACCTTC
D gene: TRBD1
J gene: TRBJ1-2
V gene: TRBV11-2
clone size: .

CDR3 protein: CSASGGGGGETQYF
CDR3 DNA: TGCAGTGCTAGTGGGGGGGGAGGGGGGGAGACCCAGTACTTC
D gene: .
J gene: TRBJ2-5
V gene: TRBV20-1
clone size: .

CDR3 protein: CARPGLLFYEQYF
CDR3 DNA: TGTGCCAGGCCGGGACTACTATTTTACGAGCAGTACTTC
D gene: TRBD2
J gene: TRBJ2-7
V gene: TRBV6-5
clone size: few

CDR3 protein: CASSPSRDGGGNQPQHF
CDR3 DNA: TGTGCCAGCTCACCATCTCGCGATGGGGGTGGCAATCAGCCCCAGCATTTT
D gene: .
J gene: TRBJ1-5
V gene: TRBV18
clone size: .

CDR3 protein: CASSPRGVEQYF
CDR3 DNA: TGTGCCAGCAGTCCCCGTGGGGTGGAGCAGTACTTC
D gene: .
J gene: TRBJ2-7
V gene: TRBV6-5
clone size: few

CDR3 protein: CASSSRQGATGYTF
CDR3 DNA: TGTGCCAGCAGCTCCCGACAGGGGGCGACTGGCTACACCTTC
D gene: TRBD1
J gene: TRBJ1-2
V gene: TRBV5-4
clone size: .

CDR3 protein: CASSLALASGTGELFF
CDR3 DNA: TGTGCCAGCAGCCTGGCCCTAGCGAGCGGCACCGGGGAGCTGTTTTTT
D gene: .
J gene: TRBJ2-2
V gene: TRBV5-5
clone size: .